Below are 17 T cell receptor beta chains sequenced from a single sample in a study of blood T cell repertoires in COVID-19. Data came from immunoSEQ multiplex PCR; TCRdb stores just in-frame clones and leaves some out. The sample shows 60,000 or so clones, 80% to 95% of them seen only once. The sequencing input was peripheral blood. Receptors originate from a human donor with active COVID-19. The donor label of this sample is uncertain.

The chain has TRBV6-5 and TRBJ2-7; 11 nucleotides line up with TRBD2. The ends lost 10 bases at V and 2 bases at J; junction bases unmatched: 7. Germline V CDR1 and CDR2: MNHEY, SVGAGI. CDR3 size: 14 residues. CDR3 nucleotide sequence: TGTGCCACTGGGACTAGCGGATCCGCCTACGAGCAGTACTTC. Residues: CATGTSGSAYEQYF.

The rearrangement links TRBV7-2 to TRBJ2-7, with D possibly TRBD2 on 6 matching bases. The CDR3 is made up of 14 amino acids. V lost 5 bases and J 7 bases, leaving 18 bases between the germline ends. Germline CDR1 reads SGHTA; CDR2 reads FQGNSA. The CDR3 nucleotides read TGTGCCAGCAGCGCACGCGGGACCTCTCTGGAGCAGTACGTC. This gives the protein CASSARGTSLEQYV.

The chain uses TRBV3-1 (or the pseudogene TRBV3-2) and TRBJ2-1; a weak D match, TRBD2 (6 bases). Germline values: CDR1 LGHDT, CDR2 YNNKEL (reference sequence). The CDR3 consists of 15 residues. The germline V and J ends were trimmed by 4 bases and 1 base, with 11 bases remaining between them. CDR3 region: CASSLFSGSYNEQFF. The CDR3 DNA sequence: TGTGCCAGCAGCCTCTTTAGCGGATCCTACAATGAGCAGTTCTTC.

V and J are TRBV9 and TRBJ2-7, with D possibly matching TRBD1 (7 bases). The germline V gene has CDR1 SGDLS and CDR2 YYNGEE. V lost 5 bases to trimming and J lost 3 bases, with 18 bases between them. This CDR3 has 15 amino acids. The CDR3 loop reads CASSGGTDGFYEQYF. In DNA, the CDR3 is TGTGCCAGCAGTGGGGGGACAGATGGATTCTACGAGCAGTACTTC.

The V and J genes are TRBV13 and TRBJ2-4; D is possibly TRBD1 (6 bases). Germline V gene lookup returns CDR1 PRHDT and CDR2 FYEKMQ (reference sequence). V was shortened by 2 bases and J by 2 bases, with 10 bases between the two germline ends. This CDR3 has 15 amino acids. Here the CDR3 DNA reads TGTGCCAGCAGCTTACAGGGGATGTCCAAAAACATTCAGTACTTC. Amino acid sequence: CASSLQGMSKNIQYF.

This chain uses TRBV25-1 with TRBJ1-5, with a tentative D call TRBD1 (6 bases). This CDR3 is 14 amino acids long. Deletions cut 2 bases from V and 6 bases from J, with 11 bases between. Germline CDR1 reads MGHDK; CDR2 reads SYGVNS. In nucleotides, the CDR3 is TGTGCCAGCAGTGAAACAGGGTTAGGTCAGCCCCAGCATTTT. The encoded protein is CASSETGLGQPQHF.

The chain carries TRBV6-4 and TRBJ2-2; D might be TRBD2 (6 bases). CDR3 length: 15 amino acids. Germline-derived CDR1 and CDR2 are MRHNA and SNTAGT. The V and J ends lost 0 bases and 4 bases respectively, with 9 bases between them. The CDR3 DNA is TGTGCCAGCAGTGACTCCAGGGAGGTCACCGGGGAGCTGTTTTTT. This codes for CASSDSREVTGELFF.

The chain links TRBV10-1 to TRBJ1-1; 7 bases agree with TRBD1. There are 13 residues in the CDR3. Trimming cost V 10 bases and J 3 bases; bases outside gene matches: 8. Germline V CDR1 and CDR2: WNHNN, SYGVQD (reference sequence). The CDR3 loop reads CATRDRRDTEAFF. The CDR3 DNA sequence: TGCGCCACCAGGGACAGACGGGACACTGAAGCTTTCTTT.

Here the CDR3 DNA reads TGTGCCATCAGTGGATGGCAGGGGAAGGAGACCCAGTACTTC. The encoded protein is CAISGWQGKETQYF. The genes are TRBV10-3 and TRBJ2-5; D perhaps matches TRBD1 (6 bases). The CDR3 has 14 residues. Germline V gives CDR1 ENHRY, CDR2 SYGVKD. V was shortened by 4 bases and J by 5 bases, with 14 bases between the two germline ends.

The rearrangement uses TRBV9 and TRBJ1-4; tentatively, D is TRBD1 (5 bases). The germline V gene encodes CDR1 SGDLS and CDR2 YYNGEE. CDR3 length equals 14 residues. The germline V and J ends were trimmed by 0 bases and 8 bases, with 11 bases remaining between them. CDR3 nucleotides: TGTGCCAGCAGCGTAGGCCAGGGTGGGGAAAAACTGTTTTTT. Translation: CASSVGQGGEKLFF.

This chain links TRBV6-4 with TRBJ2-1, with 9 bases matching TRBD1. V trimming: 6 bases; J trimming: 0 bases; junction bases outside the gene matches: 3. This CDR3 is built from 15 residues. Per germline, CDR1 MRHNA and CDR2 SNTAGT. Here the CDR3 reads CASSAGQGSYNEQFF. CDR3 nucleotide sequence: TGTGCCAGCAGCGCGGGACAGGGCTCCTACAATGAGCAGTTCTTC.

The CDR3 reads CASSLGGGHPEAFF. In DNA, the CDR3 is TGTGCCAGCAGCTTGGGGGGGGGCCACCCTGAAGCTTTCTTT. V usage is TRBV6-5 and J usage is TRBJ1-1, with D maybe TRBD1 (6 bases). Between the trimmed V and J ends, which lost 6 bases and 6 bases, there was a span of 17 bases. Germline CDR1 reads MNHEY; CDR2 reads SVGAGI. CDR3 length: 14 residues.

The CDR3 region has the DNA TGTGCCAGCAGCCCTAGACAGGGAGGAAACACTGAAGCTTTCTTT. The encoded protein is CASSPRQGGNTEAFF. The J gene is TRBJ1-1, the V gene TRBV11-1; 7 positions agree with TRBD1. CDR1 is SGHAT, CDR2 FQDESV, per germline (reference sequence). V lost 5 bases, J lost 2 bases, and 8 bases stayed unmatched. This CDR3 spans 15 amino acids.

This rearrangement joins TRBV28 to TRBJ2-2; 8 nucleotides agree with TRBD1. Looked up from germline, CDR1 is MDHEN and CDR2 is SYDVKM. J gave up 2 bases and V 5 bases, and 10 bases lay outside the gene matches. This CDR3 spans 17 amino acids. The DNA for the CDR3 is TGTGCCAGCAGTCCACCGGGACAGGCTAAAAACACCGGGGAGCTGTTTTTT. It yields the protein CASSPPGQAKNTGELFF.

This rearrangement joins TRBV28 to TRBJ1-5; D gene ambiguous. The CDR3 is 15 residues long. The germline CDR1 and CDR2 sequences are MDHEN and SYDVKM. V was shortened by 4 bases and J by 0 bases, with 10 bases between the two germline ends. The DNA of the CDR3 is TGTGCCAGCAGTTCAGACACGTATAGCAATCAGCCCCAGCATTTT. Translation: CASSSDTYSNQPQHF.

This clone was observed a handful of times. The chain uses TRBV19 and TRBJ1-2; the D is unclear. V lost 3 bases and J 0 bases, leaving 11 bases between the germline ends. The CDR3 sequence is 15 residues long. Germline assignment: CDR1 LNHDA and CDR2 SQIVND (reference sequence). The CDR3 coding sequence is TGTGCCAGTAGTATCCTTGGAGGGACTAACTATGGCTACACCTTC. Residues: CASSILGGTNYGYTF.

The V gene is TRBV2, the J gene TRBJ2-3; D is unresolved. Germline V gene lookup returns CDR1 SNHLY and CDR2 FYNNEI. The CDR3 loop spans 14 amino acids. V lost 5 bases and J lost 0, with 9 bases in between. CDR3 loop: CASSPVSSTDTQYF. The DNA of the CDR3 is TGTGCCAGCAGTCCCGTCTCTAGCACAGATACGCAGTATTTT.